A single T cell receptor beta chain is shown here with its context. The antigen remains unidentified. CDR1 is MDHEN, CDR2 SYDVKM, per germline. V lost 3 bases, J lost 0 bases, and 4 bases stayed unmatched. This CDR3 region has 16 residues. This specimen comes from a study of T cell repertoires in cytomegalovirus infection. Study as a whole: From public TCR beta signatures came an indication of both CMV infection and matching HLA type.

TCRdb called the reads again in MiXCR, with one record for every CDR3 protein. Of almost 550,000 distinct CDR3 sequences detected, approximately 15% appear once; the ten largest clones hold roughly a quarter. Study conclusions and caveats: Clonotypes of TCR beta that were HLA-C-restricted and CMV-specific dominated the ex vivo response. CMV carriers with the relevant HLA were identified by cumulative public TCR beta family frequency.

Sequencing was carried out using CD8+ T cells from PBMCs. This chain joins TRBV28 and TRBJ2-3, with TRBD2 identical over 9 bases. This clonotype was sampled from a human donor in good health (CMV status not recorded). Some clones in this sample may be carry-over from other donors' samples. The CDR3 sequence: CASSLRREGSTDTQYF. The CDR3 DNA reads TGTGCCAGCAGTTTGCGGCGGGAGGGTAGCACAGATACGCAGTATTTT.